This T cell receptor (beta chain) was retrieved from a study of blood T cell repertoires in COVID-19. The data were produced by immunoSEQ multiplex PCR, yet TCRdb's version contains in-frame clones alone and is incomplete. The sample lists 150,000 to 200,000 clones; about four fifths were seen once. Comment on this clone: In the same sample, other DNA sequences code for this CDR3.

From germline, CDR1 is MNHEY and CDR2 SVGAGI. Germline trimming cut 7 bases from V and 4 bases from J; bases unmatched to any gene: 4. CDR3 length: 14 residues. Sample: peripheral blood. This TCR was sampled from an older man with active or convalescent COVID-19. The chain combines TRBV6-5 with TRBJ2-2; 9 nucleotides agree with TRBD1. The CDR3 nucleotides are TGTGCCAGCATCAGGGACAGGGCCACCGGGGAGCTGTTTTTT. Translating it yields CASIRDRATGELFF.